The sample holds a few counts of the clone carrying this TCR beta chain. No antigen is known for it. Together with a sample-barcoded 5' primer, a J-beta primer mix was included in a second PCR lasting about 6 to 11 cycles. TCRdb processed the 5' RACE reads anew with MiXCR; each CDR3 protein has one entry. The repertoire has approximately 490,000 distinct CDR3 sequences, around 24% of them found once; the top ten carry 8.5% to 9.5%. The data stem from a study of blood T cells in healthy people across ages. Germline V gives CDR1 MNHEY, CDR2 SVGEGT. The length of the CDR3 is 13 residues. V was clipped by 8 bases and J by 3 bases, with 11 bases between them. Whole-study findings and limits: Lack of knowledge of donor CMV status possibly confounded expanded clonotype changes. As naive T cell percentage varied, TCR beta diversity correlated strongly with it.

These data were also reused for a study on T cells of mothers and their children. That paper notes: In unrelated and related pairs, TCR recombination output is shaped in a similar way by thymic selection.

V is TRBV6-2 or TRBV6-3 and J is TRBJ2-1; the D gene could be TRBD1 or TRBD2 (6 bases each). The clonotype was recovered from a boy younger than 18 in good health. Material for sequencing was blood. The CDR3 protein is CASLGGGYNEQFF. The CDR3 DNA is TGTGCCAGCCTGGGGGGCGGCTACAATGAGCAGTTCTTC.